Following are 28 T cell receptor beta chains from one sample sequenced in a study of beta chain features in type 1 diabetes. The study reverse transcribed the entire isolated RNA, so it sequenced expressed TCRB transcripts. Profiling relied on immunoSEQ multiplex PCR, and the TCRdb table lists in-frame clones only, not all of them. The table has hundreds of thousands of clones, about 10% seen once. The material sequenced was naive CD4+ T cells from blood. The receptors were gathered from a woman younger than 30 in good health.

This clone was detected a few times. CDR3 residues: CASSRDSYTQYF. CDR3 nucleotides: TGTGCCAGCAGCCGGGACAGTTATACGCAGTATTTT. The chain recombines TRBV14 with TRBJ2-3; 7 bases are shared with TRBD1. Germline-derived CDR1 and CDR2 are SGHDN and FVKESK. Trimming cost V 4 bases and J 7 bases; bases outside gene matches: 2. This CDR3 region has 12 residues.

This clone was observed a few times. The CDR3 bases are TGCAGCGGATGGACAGGGGGCTTACAGCCCCAGCATTTT. Translated: CSGWTGGLQPQHF. This chain uses TRBV29-1 with TRBJ1-5; TRBD1 matches at 11 bases. Unmatched junction bases numbered 6, after V lost 7 bases and J lost 7 bases. Germline lookup yields CDR1 SQVTM and CDR2 ANQGSEA. The CDR3 runs 13 residues.

Notes on this clone: Other DNA sequences of this sample code for an identical CDR3. The rearrangement uses TRBV30 and TRBJ1-2; 10 bases agree with TRBD1. The CDR3 length is 13 residues. The V and J ends lost 7 bases and 1 base, in that order; junction bases with no gene match: 3. Germline V CDR1 and CDR2: GTSNPN, SVGIG (reference sequence). CDR3 protein: CASRTGGNYGYTF. Written as DNA, the CDR3 is TGTGCCTCCAGGACAGGGGGTAACTATGGCTACACCTTC.

The genes are TRBV5-4 and TRBJ1-2; D is undetermined. Trimming shortened V by 0 bases and J by 6 bases, and 9 bases separated the two germline ends. CDR3 length equals 13 residues. Looked up from germline, CDR1 is SGHNT and CDR2 is YYREEE (reference sequence). The CDR3 spells CASSLVGGNGYTF. DNA of the CDR3: TGTGCCAGCAGCTTGGTAGGCGGGAATGGCTACACCTTC.

This clone was seen ten or more times. The chain joins TRBV30 to TRBJ1-4; D ambiguous. V was trimmed by 1 base and J by 2 bases, leaving 8 bases between them. This CDR3 is built from 14 residues. The V gene's germline CDR1 is GTSNPN and CDR2 SVGIG (reference sequence). The CDR3 sequence: CAWSGAGTNEKLFF. The DNA for the CDR3 is TGTGCCTGGAGTGGGGCAGGCACTAATGAAAAACTGTTTTTT. Based on the CDR3 plus reference TRBV30 and TRBJ1-4, the full variable domain is SQTIHQWPATLVQPVGSPLSLECTVEGTSNPNLYWYRQAAGRGLQLLFYSVGIGQISSEVPQNLSASRPQDRQFILSSKKLLLSDSGFYLCAWSGAGTNEKLFFGSGTQLSVL.

CDR3 sequence reads: CASSPAATYIQYF. The CDR3 nucleotides are TGTGCCAGCAGTCCAGCGGCTACGTACATTCAGTACTTC. The chain carries TRBV6-6 and TRBJ2-4, with D possibly TRBD2 on 5 matching bases. The CDR3 length is 13 residues. V was shortened by 5 bases and J by 8 bases, with 13 bases between the two germline ends. The V gene's germline CDR1 is MNHNY and CDR2 SVGAGI (reference sequence).

This clone was seen many times. The J gene is TRBJ2-5, the V gene TRBV5-4; TRBD1 matches 7 bases. The CDR3 extends over 15 amino acids. CDR1 is SGHNT and CDR2 is YYREEE in the germline V gene (reference sequence). J gave up 5 bases and V 5 bases, and 12 bases lay outside the gene matches. CDR3 region: CASSPTRGGSETQYF. CDR3 sequence (DNA): TGTGCCAGCAGTCCCACAAGAGGGGGCAGCGAGACCCAGTACTTC.

The V and J genes are TRBV6-5 and TRBJ1-1; no firm D call. V lost 2 bases and J lost 5, with 9 bases in between. CDR1 is MNHEY, CDR2 SVGAGI, per germline. This CDR3 region has 13 residues. CDR3 sequence reads: CASSYRRETEAFF. The CDR3 bases are TGTGCCAGCAGTTACCGGAGGGAAACTGAAGCTTTCTTT.

This clone was recorded a few times. V is TRBV19 and J is TRBJ2-3; D call uncertain. V was pared by 2 bases and J by 2 bases, with 11 bases between. Germline values: CDR1 LNHDA, CDR2 SQIVND (reference sequence). The CDR3 has 15 residues. The CDR3 nucleotides are TGTGCCAGTAGTATATGGCAAACAGACACAGATACGCAGTATTTT. Its protein product is CASSIWQTDTDTQYF.

The CDR3 reads CASSLTSGSLSYNEQFF. In DNA form, the CDR3 reads TGCGCCAGCAGCTTGACTAGCGGGAGCCTCTCCTACAATGAGCAGTTCTTC. The chain joins TRBV5-1 to TRBJ2-1; 11 nucleotides match TRBD2. J lost 0 bases, V lost 1 base, and 3 bases had no gene match. Looked up from germline, CDR1 is SGHRS and CDR2 is YFSETQ. The CDR3 length is 17 residues. Combining the CDR3 with reference TRBV5-1 and TRBJ2-1 gives the whole variable domain KAGVTQTPRYLIKTRGQQVTLSCSPISGHRSVSWYQQTPGQGLQFLFEYFSETQRNKGNFPGRFSGRQFSNSRSEMNVSTLELGDSALYLCASSLTSGSLSYNEQFFGPGTRLTVL.

This rearrangement joins TRBV5-6 to TRBJ2-1; D not resolved. Germline V CDR1 and CDR2: SGHDT, YYEEEE. The CDR3 is 13 residues long. The ends were cut back, 0 bases at V and 4 bases at J, with 5 bases in the middle. This CDR3 reads CASSLERYNEQFF. The CDR3 coding sequence is TGTGCCAGCAGCTTGGAACGGTACAATGAGCAGTTCTTC.

The chain is built from TRBV9 and TRBJ1-2; TRBD1 aligns across 8 bases. Germline assignment: CDR1 SGDLS and CDR2 YYNGEE. Trimming cost V 3 bases and J 4 bases; bases outside gene matches: 14. The CDR3 consists of 17 residues. The CDR3, as DNA: TGTGCCAGCAGCGCCGGGACAGGTGGCCCCCTCCCCTATGGCTACACCTTC. As protein: CASSAGTGGPLPYGYTF.

V is TRBV11-3 and J is TRBJ2-7, with D tentatively TRBD1 (5 bases). V was pared by 5 bases and J by 2 bases, with 16 bases between. CDR3 length equals 15 residues. The germline V gene encodes CDR1 SGHNT and CDR2 YENEEA. The CDR3 bases are TGTGCCAGCAGCCGAATGGCAGACAGTGCCTACGAGCAGTACTTC. It encodes CASSRMADSAYEQYF.

This clone turned up a few times. At one end the junction does not follow the germline gene, possibly because of a read error. CDR3 in amino acids: CASRGQGNSGELFF. For the CDR3, the DNA is TGTGCCAGCCGGGGACAGGGCAACAGCGGGGAGCTGTTTTTT. V usage is TRBV6-1 and J usage is TRBJ2-2, with 9 bases matching TRBD1. CDR1 is MNHNS, CDR2 SASEGT, per germline. This CDR3 region has 14 residues.

The chain links TRBV5-1 to TRBJ2-2; 9 bases align to TRBD1. The CDR3 is 15 residues long. The junction had 8 bases not matched to a gene; V was cut back by 7 bases and J by 4 bases. Germline values: CDR1 SGHRS, CDR2 YFSETQ. The DNA of the CDR3 is TGCGCCAGCGTCCAACAGGGGGCCCCCACCGGGGAGCTGTTTTTT. The encoded protein is CASVQQGAPTGELFF.

The chain employs TRBV6-6 and TRBJ2-7; maybe TRBD1 (6 bases). This CDR3 region has 12 residues. Germline V lookup: CDR1 MNHNY, CDR2 SVGAGI (reference sequence). Trimming pared 4 bases from V and 6 bases from J, leaving 10 bases between. CDR3 sequence reads: CASSWTVPEQYF. For the CDR3, the DNA is TGTGCCAGCAGTTGGACAGTACCCGAGCAGTACTTC.

The chain employs TRBV7-4 and TRBJ1-1, with D perhaps TRBD1 (5 bases). This CDR3 comprises 16 residues. Trimming removed 5 bases from V and 0 bases from J, with 16 bases in between. Germline values: CDR1 SGHVT, CDR2 SQSDAQ. Here the CDR3 reads CASSAGTDQLNTEAFF. In DNA form, the CDR3 reads TGTGCCAGCAGCGCGGGGACCGACCAACTGAACACTGAAGCTTTCTTT.

V is TRBV7-6 and J is TRBJ2-7, with 7 bases lining up with TRBD1. Germline V gene sequence: CDR1 SGHVS, CDR2 FNYEAQ. The CDR3 consists of 14 residues. J lost 3 bases, V lost 2 bases, and 4 bases had no gene match. The CDR3 loop is CASSLQGVFYEQYF. DNA of the CDR3: TGTGCCAGCAGCTTACAGGGGGTGTTCTACGAGCAGTACTTC.

The CDR3 DNA reads TGTGCCAGCAGCTTGGCATCGGGCAGGGGCGGCGGTTCACCCCTCCACTTT. It encodes CASSLASGRGGGSPLHF. The rearrangement links TRBV5-6 to TRBJ1-6; D might be TRBD1 (6 bases). Germline values: CDR1 SGHDT, CDR2 YYEEEE. The CDR3 is 17 amino acids. Trimming left V 0 bases short and J 9 bases short, with 19 bases between.

This chain links TRBV5-6 with TRBJ2-3; D is possibly TRBD2 (6 bases). Trimming took 0 bases from V and 6 from J, leaving 11 bases between them. The CDR3 has 14 residues. The V gene's germline CDR1 is SGHDT and CDR2 YYEEEE. CDR3 amino acids: CASSLAQRVDTQYF. The CDR3 DNA sequence: TGTGCCAGCAGCTTGGCCCAGCGGGTTGATACGCAGTATTTT. Drawing the rest from reference TRBV5-6 and TRBJ2-3, the complete variable domain is DAGVTQSPTHLIKTRGQQVTLRCSPKSGHDTVSWYQQALGQGPQFIFQYYEEEERQRGNFPDRFSGHQFPNYSSELNVNALLLGDSALYLCASSLAQRVDTQYFGPGTRLTVL.

This clone was observed a handful of times. J is TRBJ2-6 and V is TRBV2, with 8 bases fitting TRBD1. The V and J ends lost 7 bases and 0 bases, in that order; junction bases with no gene match: 11. Germline assignment: CDR1 SNHLY and CDR2 FYNNEI. The CDR3 consists of 18 residues. The CDR3 DNA sequence: TGTGCCAGCACCAGAAGGGACAGGAAGAGCTCTGGGGCCAACGTCCTGACTTTC. Protein sequence: CASTRRDRKSSGANVLTF.

This clone turned up a few times. V usage is TRBV21-1 and J usage is TRBJ2-7; whether TRBD1, the table's D call, matches the DNA was not checked. TRBV21-1 is a known pseudogene. CDR3 length equals 16 residues. The chain's CDR3 is CASSKVFPRRPYEQYF. In DNA form, the CDR3 reads TGTGCCAGCAGCAAAGTTTTTCCTCGCAGGCCCTACGAGCAGTACTTC.

This clone was recorded a few times. J is TRBJ2-2 and V is TRBV7-9; D is unclear. This CDR3 is 15 amino acids long. The germline V gene has CDR1 SEHNR and CDR2 FQNEAQ (reference sequence). V lost 3 bases and J 1 base, leaving 9 bases between the germline ends. This CDR3 reads CASSFYRGNTGELFF. In nucleotides, the CDR3 is TGTGCCAGCAGCTTCTACCGCGGGAACACCGGGGAGCTGTTTTTT.

This clone was detected only a few times. The CDR3 bases are TGTGCCAGCAGCTTACAGTACATGAACACTGAAGCTTTCTTT. Its protein is CASSLQYMNTEAFF. This chain uses TRBV7-9 with TRBJ1-1; D is unclear. Trimming removed 2 bases from V and 0 bases from J, with 7 bases in between. Germline V gene lookup returns CDR1 SEHNR and CDR2 FQNEAQ (reference sequence). The CDR3 is made up of 14 amino acids. Full variable domain (rest looked up from reference TRBV7-9 and TRBJ1-1): DTGVSQNPRHKITKRGQNVTFRCDPISEHNRLYWYRQTLGQGPEFLTYFQNEAQLEKSRLLSDRFSAERPKGSFSTLEIQRTEQGDSAMYLCASSLQYMNTEAFFGQGTRLTVV.

This clone was detected only a few times. DNA for the CDR3: TGTGCCACGCAGGGCGTTTCAACTAATGAAAAACTGTTTTTT. It specifies CATQGVSTNEKLFF. The chain uses TRBV2 and TRBJ1-4; perhaps TRBD1 as D (5 bases). This CDR3 has 14 amino acids. Germline loops: CDR1 SNHLY, CDR2 FYNNEI. Trimming stripped 10 bases from V and 0 bases from J, with 12 bases between.

This clone has a handful of counts. The rearrangement links TRBV6-1 to TRBJ2-7, with TRBD1 matching over 7 bases. CDR1 MNHNS and CDR2 SASEGT come from the germline V gene. V shed 4 bases and J 3 bases; nucleotides not matched to a gene: 15. This CDR3 has 17 amino acids. The CDR3: CASSGFWTGKLGYEQYF. As DNA, the CDR3 is TGTGCCAGCAGTGGATTTTGGACAGGAAAGCTCGGCTACGAGCAGTACTTC.

This clone was observed a few times. The V call is TRBV6-1, the J call TRBJ2-7; no reliable D call. Germline V gene data show CDR1 as MNHNS and CDR2 as SASEGT. Trimming took off 5 bases at V and 1 base at J, with 12 bases between the two ends. There are 14 residues in the CDR3. The CDR3 loop reads CASSLSAGSYEQYF. CDR3 DNA: TGTGCCAGCAGTTTAAGCGCCGGGTCCTACGAGCAGTACTTC.

The chain has TRBV5-1 and TRBJ1-2, with TRBD1 matching over 8 bases. The CDR3 contains 14 residues. Unmatched junction bases numbered 7, after V lost 2 bases and J lost 7 bases. Per germline, CDR1 SGHRS and CDR2 YFSETQ. Here the CDR3 DNA reads TGCGCCAGCAGCTTATCGGGACAGGTTCCTGGCTACACCTTC. This codes for CASSLSGQVPGYTF.